Described below is a single TCR beta chain sequence and its context. Its recognized antigen is unknown. Base qualities are not recorded, but no much larger clone differs from it by a single base. The data stem from a study of T cells after yellow fever vaccination (dated by TCRdb to about 2019). As for the study more broadly: Libraries from fractions with low cell numbers were prepared with the SMART-Seq v4 Ultra Low Input RNA kit. Blood was collected at multiple timepoints before and after primary and secondary immunization, and bulk PBMC replicates and cell subsets were isolated. Bulk TCR alpha and beta repertoires were sequenced longitudinally to track T-cell clones before and after primary and booster YFV17D yellow fever vaccination. The cohort comprised two healthy male donors, one aged 18 to 29 and one aged 30 to 39 years. Paper-wide results and their limitations: Because the study included only a couple of donors, the extent to which the findings can be generalized is limited. Most clones expanded after primary vaccination were re-detected after the booster (almost 98% of CD4 and roughly 87% of CD8), suggesting broad memory maintenance. A small share of clonotypes was detected in both CD4 and CD8 compartments, with the overlap likely arising from convergent recombination. Compared with the primary T-cell response, the secondary T-cell response was faster but weaker, reaching its peak on day 5 rather than on day 15. FACS-sorted repertoires could contain abundant contaminating clonotypes from the bulk population, so computational filtering was required.

Synthesis of TCR cDNA relied on 5'RACE template switching, a step that introduced a universal primer site along with unique molecular identifiers. Priming for cDNA synthesis came from both the TCR alpha and TCR beta constant segments. Library amplification used two PCR steps, and the second PCR step added sample barcodes and sequencing adapters. Sequencing of libraries was performed on Illumina HiSeq 2500 (2x100 bp) or NovaSeq (2x150 bp). Processing in the source paper ran as follows. MIGEC was used to demultiplex reads and collapse the reads into UMI consensus sequences, and MiXCR was used for V(D)J alignment. Vaccine-responding clonotypes were defined with edgeR using replicate PBMC samples, requiring FDR below 0.01 and a log2 fold change above 5 up to day 15. Bulk clonotypes were assigned CD4 or CD8 identity according to which sequenced CD4 or CD8 repertoire held them at higher abundance. TCRdb ran its own pipeline on the public reads, namely fastp trimming at Q25 and MiXCR clone calling, and kept in-frame beta chains. Rows are combined by CDR3 protein, so each entry shows the most common genes and DNA. In this record, the V and J calls reflect TCRdb's handling and not the investigators' own analysis. The sample data list 300,000 to 400,000 distinct CDR3 sequences, and roughly 8.7% of these were observed just once. The top ten constitute roughly 18% of the sample.

This specimen's treatment or condition label, per the study, means: live attenuated yellow fever vaccine strain. At each blood-draw timepoint, two biological replicates of bulk PBMCs were collected. PBMCs were isolated from peripheral blood using a standard Ficoll-Paque protocol. RNA was extracted with TriZol from bulk PBMCs, CD4 and CD8 fractions, and dextramer-positive and dextramer-negative fractions. At the junction V is shortened by 0 bases and J by 4 bases, with 9 bases in between. CDR1 SGHNT and CDR2 YYREEE are derived from the germline V gene (reference sequence). Reading from cysteine to phenylalanine, the CDR3 counts 14 amino acids. Only CDR3 DNA is held: 42 bases, read in frame from base 1.

The rearrangement combines TRBV5-4 with TRBJ2-3; the D region may be TRBD1 or TRBD2, each matching 5 bases equally. This material consisted of PBMCs, taken on the day of the first yellow fever vaccination. The receptor was isolated from a man between 18 and 35 years old who received the YFV17D yellow fever vaccine. The DNA reads TGTGCCAGCAGCTTGGTGGGGGTTGCAGATACGCAGTATTTT. This sequence encodes CASSLVGVADTQYF.